This TCR beta chain was sequenced during a study of PD-1 blockade in classical Hodgkin lymphoma. The study's findings and limits: Although disease activity or prior therapy may be involved, causes of the repertoire differences remain undefined.

This clone has just one count. Its specificity is not known. TCRdb keeps only in-frame clones here, not all; method: immunoSEQ multiplex PCR. The sample includes over 70,000 clones, 90% seen only once; the top ten take under 3.5%. Germline CDR1 and CDR2: SQVTM and ANQGSEA. This CDR3 contains 11 residues. V lost 2 bases, J lost 4 bases, and 6 bases lay in between. The time point is: cycle 4 day 1 (C4D1), after more than 5 weeks of nivolumab. Autologous stem cell transplantation was followed by relapse in every patient, and brentuximab vedotin exposure varied. Sequencing was performed on peripheral blood mononuclear cells (PBMCs), taken before the fourth cycle of nivolumab. The sequence was collected from a human donor with classical Hodgkin lymphoma. The rearrangement links TRBV29-1 to TRBJ2-7; TRBD1 is a possible D gene (6 bases). The CDR3 DNA follows: TGCAGCGTTGAAAGGGGGTACGAGCAGTACTTC. Its protein product is CSVERGYEQYF.